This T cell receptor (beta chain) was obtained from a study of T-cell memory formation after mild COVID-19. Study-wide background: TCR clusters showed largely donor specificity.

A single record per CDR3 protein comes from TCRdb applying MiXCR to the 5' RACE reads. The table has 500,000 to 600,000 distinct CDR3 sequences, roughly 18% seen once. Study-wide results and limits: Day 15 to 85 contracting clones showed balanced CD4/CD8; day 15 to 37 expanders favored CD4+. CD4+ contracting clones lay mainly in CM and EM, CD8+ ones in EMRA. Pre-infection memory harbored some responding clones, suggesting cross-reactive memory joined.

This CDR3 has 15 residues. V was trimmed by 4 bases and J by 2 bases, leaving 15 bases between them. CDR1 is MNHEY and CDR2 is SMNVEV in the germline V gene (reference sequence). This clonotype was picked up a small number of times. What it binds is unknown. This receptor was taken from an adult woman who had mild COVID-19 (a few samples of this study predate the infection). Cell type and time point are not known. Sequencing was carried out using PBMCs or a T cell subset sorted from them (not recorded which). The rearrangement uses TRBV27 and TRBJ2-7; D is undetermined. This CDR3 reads CASSSAEQSTYEQYF. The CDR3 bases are TGTGCCAGCAGTTCGGCGGAACAAAGTACCTACGAGCAGTACTTC.